The 31 T cell receptor beta chains listed next were all sequenced from one sample in a study of blood T cell repertoires in COVID-19. Here immunoSEQ multiplex PCR was the method, and the copy in TCRdb shows in-frame clones only, minus some. Of approximately 210,000 clones in the sample, 84% are singletons; the top ten hold 6% to 8.5%. The sequenced sample was peripheral blood. These receptors came from a woman in her forties or fifties with active or convalescent COVID-19.

CDR3 in DNA: TGTGCCAGCAGCGGGCTAGCGGGAGTAAGCACAGATACGCAGTATTTT. Encoded protein: CASSGLAGVSTDTQYF. The chain combines TRBV9 with TRBJ2-3; 10 positions match TRBD2. Trimming cost V 3 bases and J 0 bases; bases outside gene matches: 4. CDR1 and CDR2 (germline): SGDLS, YYNGEE. The CDR3 sequence is 16 residues long.

The chain recombines TRBV30 with TRBJ2-7, with a tentative D call TRBD2 (6 bases). There are 16 residues in the CDR3. V was shortened by 0 bases and J by 0 bases, with 15 bases between the two germline ends. Germline V gives CDR1 GTSNPN, CDR2 SVGIG (reference sequence). CDR3 coding DNA: TGTGCCTGGAGTGTATGGGGTAGCGGCTCCTCCTACGAGCAGTACTTC. As protein: CAWSVWGSGSSYEQYF.

This clone was detected only once. This sequence joins TRBV6-5 and TRBJ1-2; D may be TRBD1 (5 bases). Germline V gene data show CDR1 as MNHEY and CDR2 as SVGAGI. Trimming stripped 7 bases from V and 8 bases from J, with 20 bases between. There are 14 residues in the CDR3. This CDR3 reads CASTWGGVSSGYTF. CDR3 DNA sequence: TGTGCCAGCACCTGGGGCGGAGTAAGCTCAGGCTACACCTTC.

The chain's CDR3 is CASSFSQGEQFF. CDR3 coding DNA: TGTGCCAGCAGCTTCTCGCAGGGTGAGCAGTTCTTC. V is TRBV5-6 and J is TRBJ2-1, with a possible D match to TRBD1 (5 bases). The V gene's germline CDR1 is SGHDT and CDR2 YYEEEE. The CDR3 has 12 residues. The V end was cut by 2 bases, the J end by 9 bases, with 9 bases between.

This chain links TRBV4-1 with TRBJ1-1, with D unresolved. Trimming cost V 0 bases and J 11 bases, with 13 bases left between them. The CDR3 loop spans 13 amino acids. The V gene's germline CDR1 is MGHRA and CDR2 YSYEKL. CDR3 sequence (DNA): TGCGCCAGCAGCCAAGATCGGGCGACTAGGGCTTTCTTT. Its translation: CASSQDRATRAFF.

V gene TRBV5-1 combines with J gene TRBJ1-3, with D possibly TRBD1 on 5 matching bases. Germline V gives CDR1 SGHRS, CDR2 YFSETQ. V dropped 0 bases and J dropped 4 bases, with 8 bases sitting between them. The CDR3 contains 14 residues. CDR3 loop: CASSLGGYGNTIYF. The CDR3 DNA follows: TGCGCCAGCAGCTTGGGGGGCTACGGAAACACCATATATTTT.

This chain uses TRBV6-5 with TRBJ2-7; D ambiguous. The CDR3 consists of 14 residues. Trimming took 0 bases from V and 3 from J, leaving 9 bases between them. Germline CDR1 and CDR2: MNHEY and SVGAGI. CDR3 nucleotide sequence: TGTGCCAGCAGTTACTCCCCCAGTAACTACGAGCAGTACTTC. It codes for CASSYSPSNYEQYF.

The V gene is TRBV5-4, the J gene TRBJ1-1; D gene unclear. The length of the CDR3 is 14 residues. CDR1 SGHNT and CDR2 YYREEE come from the germline V gene (reference sequence). With 0 bases removed from V and 1 base from J, the gap between germline ends came to 7 bases. CDR3 amino acids: CASSLDAGNTEAFF. The CDR3 bases are TGTGCCAGCAGCTTGGATGCAGGGAACACTGAAGCTTTCTTT.

This rearrangement joins TRBV2 to TRBJ1-2, with D perhaps TRBD1 (6 bases). The CDR3 extends over 12 amino acids. V lost 9 bases to trimming and J lost 4 bases, with 12 bases between them. CDR1 is SNHLY and CDR2 is FYNNEI in the germline V gene. The CDR3: CARGTQSYGYTF. The CDR3, as DNA: TGTGCCAGAGGGACACAGTCCTATGGCTACACCTTC.

This clone came up a few times. This chain links TRBV28 with TRBJ1-4; 7 bases are shared with TRBD1. CDR1 and CDR2 from the germline V gene are MDHEN and SYDVKM. The CDR3 has 13 amino acids. V shed 7 bases, J shed 5 bases, and the junction held 4 bases outside the gene matches. The DNA of the CDR3 is TGTGCCAGCATGGGACAGAGAAATGAAAAACTGTTTTTT. Amino acid sequence: CASMGQRNEKLFF.

The chain joins TRBV25-1 to TRBJ1-4; the match to TRBD1 covers 9 bases. The J segment lost 6 bases and the V segment lost 2 bases, leaving 7 bases of the junction unmatched. Germline loops: CDR1 MGHDK, CDR2 SYGVNS. The CDR3 is 16 amino acids. The CDR3 bases are TGTGCCAGCAGTGAAGGATCCGGGACAGGGCATGAAAAACTGTTTTTT. Translating gives CASSEGSGTGHEKLFF.

This sequence joins TRBV15 and TRBJ1-2; D unresolved. The CDR3 extends over 15 amino acids. V lost 0 bases to trimming and J lost 6 bases, with 14 bases between them. Germline V lookup: CDR1 LNHNV, CDR2 YYDKDF (reference sequence). CDR3 in DNA: TGTGCCACCAGCAGAGATCCGGGGTCCGGAGATGGCTACACCTTC. This sequence encodes CATSRDPGSGDGYTF.

This clone appeared a single time. V gene TRBV11-3 combines with J gene TRBJ2-1; D may be TRBD1 (6 bases). The CDR3 runs to 15 residues. CDR1 SGHNT and CDR2 YENEEA come from the germline V gene. Trimming stripped 5 bases from V and 9 bases from J, with 20 bases between. Here the CDR3 reads CASSHRVSGHSEQFF. The CDR3 DNA sequence: TGTGCCAGCAGCCACAGGGTTAGTGGGCACAGTGAGCAGTTCTTC.

The chain employs TRBV7-9 and TRBJ1-5, with D possibly matching TRBD1 (6 bases). The CDR3 runs to 15 residues. With 4 bases removed from V and 1 base from J, the gap between germline ends came to 11 bases. Germline values: CDR1 SEHNR, CDR2 FQNEAQ (reference sequence). CDR3 DNA: TGTGCCAGCAGCTCTGGACAGACAAGCAATCAGCCCCAGCATTTT. Translated: CASSSGQTSNQPQHF.

The rearrangement uses TRBV3-1 (or the pseudogene TRBV3-2) and TRBJ1-1; 7 nucleotides align to TRBD1. V trimming: 4 bases; J trimming: 10 bases; junction bases outside the gene matches: 6. The CDR3 spans 12 residues. Germline CDR1 is LGHDT and CDR2 is YNNKEL (reference sequence). The CDR3 protein is CASSPGQAGAFF. The DNA of the CDR3 is TGTGCCAGCAGCCCTGGACAGGCGGGAGCTTTCTTT.

The chain uses TRBV3-1 (or the pseudogene TRBV3-2) and TRBJ1-6, with a weak D call TRBD1 (6 bases). Trimming left V 1 base short and J 7 bases short, with 11 bases between. Germline-derived CDR1 and CDR2 are LGHDT and YNNKEL (reference sequence). CDR3 length: 15 amino acids. CDR3 sequence reads: CASSQAGQGNSPLHF. As DNA, the CDR3 is TGTGCCAGCAGCCAAGCAGGGCAGGGGAATTCACCCCTCCACTTT.

The J gene is TRBJ1-1, the V gene TRBV9, with a weak D call TRBD1 (5 bases). The CDR3 consists of 15 residues. V lost 7 bases and J 0 bases, leaving 16 bases between the germline ends. Germline assignment: CDR1 SGDLS and CDR2 YYNGEE. The CDR3 reads CASGPQGVMNTEAFF. The DNA of the CDR3 is TGTGCCAGCGGGCCGCAGGGTGTGATGAACACTGAAGCTTTCTTT.

The count of this clone is one. The chain joins TRBV6-6 to TRBJ1-1, with 8 bases lining up with TRBD1. The V and J ends lost 2 bases and 4 bases, in that order; junction bases with no gene match: 6. Per the germline V gene, CDR1 is MNHNY and CDR2 is SVGAGI (reference sequence). The CDR3 covers 15 residues. CDR3 region: CASSYRSGTGTEAFF. For the CDR3, the DNA is TGTGCCAGCAGTTACCGATCCGGGACAGGCACTGAAGCTTTCTTT.

The gene calls are TRBV6-1 and TRBJ1-1, with unresolved D. Germline V lookup: CDR1 MNHNS, CDR2 SASEGT. V was trimmed by 2 bases and J by 0 bases, leaving 13 bases between them. This CDR3 is built from 16 residues. The CDR3 DNA reads TGTGCCAGCAGTGAACCCCGGAGACTGATGAACACTGAAGCTTTCTTT. The encoded protein is CASSEPRRLMNTEAFF.

This chain connects TRBV18 to TRBJ2-1, with 7 bases matching TRBD1. J was trimmed by 0 bases and V by 8 bases; bases with no gene match: 7. The CDR3 spans 15 residues. CDR1 is KGHSH, CDR2 LQKENI, per germline. The CDR3 reads CASPPGQSSYNEQFF. In DNA form, the CDR3 reads TGTGCCAGCCCGCCGGGACAGAGCTCCTACAATGAGCAGTTCTTC.

This chain connects TRBV28 to TRBJ2-3, with 7 nucleotides matching TRBD2. Germline V gene sequence: CDR1 MDHEN, CDR2 SYDVKM. This CDR3 comprises 16 residues. J lost 1 base, V lost 3 bases, and 7 bases had no gene match. CDR3 in amino acids: CASSLRLAGGTDTQYF. CDR3 sequence (DNA): TGTGCCAGCAGTTTGAGGTTGGCGGGAGGCACAGATACGCAGTATTTT.

The chain combines TRBV28 with TRBJ1-4; no clear D. CDR3 length equals 15 residues. Per the germline V gene, CDR1 is MDHEN and CDR2 is SYDVKM. V lost 5 bases and J lost 0, with 10 bases in between. The CDR3 nucleotides are TGTGCCAGCAGTCCGAACAGTGCAACTAATGAAAAACTGTTTTTT. Translation: CASSPNSATNEKLFF.

The chain recombines TRBV7-2 with TRBJ2-5; D perhaps matches TRBD2 (5 bases). V lost 1 base and J 5 bases, leaving 8 bases between the germline ends. This CDR3 has 13 residues. The germline gives CDR1 SGHTA, CDR2 FQGNSA. In nucleotides, the CDR3 is TGTGCCAGCAGCTTAGACGCGGGTGAGACCCAGTACTTC. It is translated as CASSLDAGETQYF.

The rearrangement links TRBV30 to TRBJ2-3, with 10 nucleotides matching TRBD2. The CDR3 totals 15 residues. The V and J ends lost 4 bases and 3 bases, in that order; junction bases with no gene match: 7. Germline CDR1 reads GTSNPN; CDR2 reads SVGIG (reference sequence). The CDR3 region has the DNA TGTGCCTGGACCCTTCTAGCGGGAGTTACAGATACGCAGTATTTT. Translating gives CAWTLLAGVTDTQYF.

This clone has a count of ten or more. The V and J genes are TRBV28 and TRBJ1-5; no clear D gene. Trimming took 1 base from V and 6 from J, leaving 16 bases between them. This CDR3 is built from 16 residues. CDR1 and CDR2 (germline): MDHEN, SYDVKM. CDR3 nucleotides: TGTGCCAGCAGTTTATCCGAGGGCATGGGAAGTCAGCCCCAGCATTTT. It encodes CASSLSEGMGSQPQHF.

The rearrangement links TRBV5-1 to TRBJ1-1; 8 bases agree with TRBD1. Trimming at V came to 4 bases and at J to 0 bases, leaving 5 bases not matched to a gene. CDR3 length equals 15 residues. The germline V gene has CDR1 SGHRS and CDR2 YFSETQ. CDR3 in amino acids: CASSNGQGMNTEAFF. In DNA, the CDR3 is TGCGCCAGCAGCAACGGACAGGGTATGAACACTGAAGCTTTCTTT. Full variable domain (outside the CDR3, taken from reference TRBV5-1 and TRBJ1-1): KAGVTQTPRYLIKTRGQQVTLSCSPISGHRSVSWYQQTPGQGLQFLFEYFSETQRNKGNFPGRFSGRQFSNSRSEMNVSTLELGDSALYLCASSNGQGMNTEAFFGQGTRLTVV.

V gene TRBV7-2 combines with J gene TRBJ1-2, with 11 bases that match TRBD1. This CDR3 has 15 amino acids. Trimming removed 4 bases from V and 3 bases from J; junction bases left unmatched: 4. Germline V gives CDR1 SGHTA, CDR2 FQGNSA. The CDR3 sequence is CASSSGQGADYGYTF. The DNA for the CDR3 is TGTGCCAGCAGCTCCGGACAGGGGGCGGACTATGGCTACACCTTC.

The CDR3 DNA follows: TGTGCCAGCAGCGCCGGACAGAGCACAGATACGCAGTATTTT. Translated: CASSAGQSTDTQYF. The rearrangement uses TRBV28 and TRBJ2-3; D is possibly TRBD1 (6 bases). The CDR3 loop spans 14 amino acids. Germline loops: CDR1 MDHEN, CDR2 SYDVKM. The V and J ends lost 6 bases and 0 bases respectively, with 10 bases between them.

This rearrangement joins TRBV5-1 to TRBJ1-2; maybe TRBD1 (6 bases). The CDR3 sequence is 14 residues long. Per the germline V gene, CDR1 is SGHRS and CDR2 is YFSETQ. Trimming removed 6 bases from V and 4 bases from J, with 16 bases in between. The CDR3 nucleotides read TGCGCCAGCACACCCCAGGGGAGTGGCTATGGCTACACCTTC. Protein: CASTPQGSGYGYTF.

This chain links TRBV5-1 with TRBJ2-2, with 8 bases that match TRBD1. Germline CDR1 reads SGHRS; CDR2 reads YFSETQ. V shed 3 bases, J shed 7 bases, and the junction held 5 bases outside the gene matches. The CDR3 length is 14 residues. The CDR3 DNA follows: TGCGCCAGCAGCTGGCGACAGGGGAGCGGGGAGCTGTTTTTT. Translated: CASSWRQGSGELFF.

The chain employs TRBV2 and TRBJ2-7; a weak D match, TRBD2 (6 bases). Trimming removed 6 bases from V and 1 base from J, with 13 bases in between. Looked up from germline, CDR1 is SNHLY and CDR2 is FYNNEI. The CDR3 loop spans 14 amino acids. The DNA of the CDR3 is TGTGCCAGCAGATCGGACGGGAGTTCCTACGAGCAGTACTTC. It codes for CASRSDGSSYEQYF.